The next 2 T cell receptor beta chains were all read from a single sample in a study of T cells in localized non-small cell lung cancer. The table came from immunoSEQ multiplex PCR; TCRdb's copy has only in-frame clones and leaves some out. The sample gives tens of thousands of clones, roughly 88% of which show up once; roughly 6% is in the top ten. This specimen was PBMCs, taken before any cancer treatment. The receptor set was obtained from a man between 40 and 75 years old with stage II lung adenocarcinoma.

This rearrangement joins TRBV5-1 to TRBJ2-7, with 11 bases aligning to TRBD2. The end of the DNA is better explained by TRBJ2-4, so the J call may be wrong. Germline CDR1 reads SGHRS; CDR2 reads YFSETQ. The CDR3 has 15 residues. The CDR3, as DNA: TGCGCCAGCAGCCCCGATGCTAGCGGGAGGTCCATTCAGTACTTC. Protein product: CASSPDASGRSIQYF.

The gene calls are TRBV6-5 and TRBJ1-1, with D maybe TRBD1 (5 bases). CDR3 size: 12 residues. The germline V gene has CDR1 MNHEY and CDR2 SVGAGI. Trimming stripped 4 bases from V and 11 bases from J, with 14 bases between. The chain's CDR3 is CASSFHRDSAFF. DNA of the CDR3: TGTGCCAGCAGTTTCCACCGGGACTCGGCTTTCTTT.